This T cell receptor (beta chain) was recovered during a study of Ad26.COV2.S vaccination and SARS-CoV-2 variants. As for the study in general: Donor joined the COV1001 Ad26.COV2.S trial arm. The vaccine Ad26.COV2.S was put into the muscle once, or twice with 56 days between.

Treatment specified: 15 to 20 received Ad26.COV2.S at low or high dose, single or two shots; roughly five received placebo; per-sample allocation not given. It was on day 63 after the first vaccine or placebo injection that samples were taken. This CDR3 contains 15 residues. V gave up 1 base and J gave up 2 bases, with 10 bases separating them. Germline CDR1 and CDR2: LGHDT and YNNKEL (reference sequence). With respect to this clone: Its specificity is unknown.

Points from the study as a whole: Measurement of non-spike TCR breadth gave similar results in vaccine and placebo recipients.

Clones were read by immunoSEQ multiplex PCR, and TCRdb kept only the in-frame ones, dropping some. The sample carries 350,000 to 500,000 clones, roughly 89% recorded once. This TCR derives from a person between 18 and 59 years old who received the Ad26.COV2.S COVID-19 vaccine or a placebo. Sequenced material: peripheral blood, taken in a trial of Ad26.COV2.S vaccine versus placebo. The chain couples TRBV3-1 (or the pseudogene TRBV3-2) to TRBJ2-3, with no clear D. Here the CDR3 DNA reads TGTGCCAGCAGCCAAGGTCACCGCCCCACAGATACGCAGTATTTT. Translation gives CASSQGHRPTDTQYF.